This TCR beta chain was found in a study of T cell responses to AZD1222 COVID-19 vaccine. Background on the study: Doses given second, at about 4 or about 12 weeks, were pooled. Study conclusions and caveats: Repertoires were obtained only post-peak T cell response.

Germline V CDR1 and CDR2: MNHEY, SMNVEV (reference sequence). The CDR3 covers 18 residues. With V trimmed by 2 bases and J by 0 bases, 11 bases remained unmatched. To note about this clone: Its antigen is currently unknown.

Clones were read by immunoSEQ multiplex PCR, and TCRdb kept only the in-frame ones, dropping some. Seen here are 120,000 or so clones, 75% to 95% observed once, and the top ten hold 7.2%. This receptor was taken from an adult in good health. The chain uses TRBV27 and TRBJ2-3; 7 bases fit TRBD2. Sequenced material: peripheral blood, taken on day 0 of AZD1222 vaccination. CDR3 amino acids: CASSLMASGPTSTDTQYF. The CDR3 DNA reads as TGTGCCAGCAGTTTAATGGCTAGCGGTCCTACCAGCACAGATACGCAGTATTTT.